The table lists the clone carrying this T cell receptor (beta chain) with a few counts. Its antigen is not known. The CDR3 runs to 13 residues. The germline V gene has CDR1 SNHLY and CDR2 FYNNEI. V shed 8 bases and J shed 9 bases, with 17 bases lying between them. Full-length variable regions came from constant-region reverse primers plus semi-nested Nested Universal Primer A PCR. TCRdb re-derived calls from the 5' RACE reads in MiXCR, one entry per CDR3 protein. The table lists roughly 50,000 distinct CDR3 sequences, roughly 18% of them singletons. General study findings and limits: In terms of TCR gene usage, tumor memory CD4+ T cells clustered together with blood and lymph node memory CD4+ cells, as well as with lymph node naive CD4+ cells. Tumor Treg TCRs overlapped most with tumor naive CD4+ cells.

This chain joins TRBV2 and TRBJ2-1; D might be TRBD2 (6 bases). This clonotype was obtained from a female donor with breast cancer. The sample was naive CD4+ T cells sorted from blood. Subset meaning: naive CD4+ T cells, CD4+CD45RA+CD25-. The CDR3 DNA reads TGTGCCAGCCGCCCGACGGGGGTTCGTGAGCAGTTCTTC. Translation gives CASRPTGVREQFF.